This T cell receptor beta chain was recovered during a study of blood T cell repertoires in COVID-19. The CDR3 covers 14 residues. V lost 4 bases and J lost 4; bases outside the gene matches: 5. CDR1 and CDR2 from the germline V gene are SGDLS and YYNGEE. Membership in each cohort depended on participant-reported clinical history. Symptom resolution, clearance, or two negative PCRs marked the recovered donors of Cohort 3. Libraries were prepared by immunoSEQ multiplex PCR; TCRdb keeps only in-frame clonotypes and omits some of them. The sample yields some 200,000 clones, less than 90% seen once. V usage is TRBV9 and J usage is TRBJ1-2; 9 bases match TRBD1. Input material: PBMCs or T cells enriched from blood (not recorded which). The sequence came from a woman aged 25 to 45 who had recovered from COVID-19. This CDR3 reads CASSPDRGSYGYTF. The CDR3 region has the DNA TGTGCCAGCAGCCCGGACAGGGGCTCCTATGGCTACACCTTC.